This is a list of T cell receptor beta chains from one sample in a study of STAT5B mutations in CD4+ large granular lymphocyte leukemia. Generated by immunoSEQ multiplex PCR, the TCRdb table keeps only in-frame clones and is missing some. The data contain tens of thousands of clones, 70% to 90% of them singletons. Sequencing input: CD4+ T cells from blood buffy coats. The receptors stem from a human donor in good health. Each CDR3 is given with its conserved first and last residue. Fields, in order: J gene, D gene, clone size, V gene, CDR3 DNA, CDR3 protein. D genes are given only for firm matches. Clone size is not always given. Where it is, it says once, few, many or a class for expanded clones.

J: TRBJ1-1; D: NA; size: NA; V: TRBV9; DNA: TGTGCCAGCAGCTCCGAACGAGGCCGGGTTGGAGGAGCTTTCTTT; CDR3: CASSSERGRVGGAFF
J: TRBJ1-2; D: TRBD1; size: NA; V: TRBV28; DNA: TGTGCCACCCAGACAGGGTCCTATGGCTACACCTTC; CDR3: CATQTGSYGYTF
J: TRBJ1-2; D: NA; size: NA; V: TRBV9; DNA: TGTGCCAGCAGCGTAGTCCCAGAGGGTCTATATGGCTACACCTTC; CDR3: CASSVVPEGLYGYTF
J: TRBJ2-1; D: NA; size: NA; V: TRBV7-2; DNA: TGTGCCAGCAGCTTAGTAGGGAGTTCCTACAATGAGCAGTTCTTC; CDR3: CASSLVGSSYNEQFF
J: TRBJ2-3; D: NA; size: NA; V: TRBV7-9; DNA: TGTGCCAGCAGCTTAATGACGGGAGTGGGGGCAGATACGCAGTATTTT; CDR3: CASSLMTGVGADTQYF
J: TRBJ2-2; D: NA; size: NA; V: TRBV7-9; DNA: TGTGCCAGCAGCTTAGAATGGGGAACCGGGGAGCTGTTTTTT; CDR3: CASSLEWGTGELFF
J: TRBJ1-2; D: NA; size: NA; V: TRBV30; DNA: TGTGCCTGGACCGTAACAGGGAGGAGAGCTGGCTACACCTTC; CDR3: CAWTVTGRRAGYTF
J: TRBJ2-5; D: NA; size: NA; V: TRBV6-5; DNA: TGTGCCAGCAGTTACTCGATAACAGGCCAAGAGACCCAGTACTTC; CDR3: CASSYSITGQETQYF
J: TRBJ2-3; D: TRBD2; size: NA; V: TRBV7-2; DNA: TGTGCCAGCAGCCCCCGGGGGGGAGGAGATACGCAGTATTTT; CDR3: CASSPRGGGDTQYF
J: TRBJ1-5; D: NA; size: NA; V: TRBV2; DNA: TGTGCCAGCGGGAGGGGGGGAAATAGCAATCAGCCCCAGCATTTT; CDR3: CASGRGGNSNQPQHF
J: TRBJ2-2; D: NA; size: NA; V: TRBV2; DNA: TGTGCCAGCAGTTCTTGGACGGTGAACACCGGGGAGCTGTTTTTT; CDR3: CASSSWTVNTGELFF
J: TRBJ1-5; D: NA; size: NA; V: TRBV5-4; DNA: TGTGCCAGCAGCTTTGGGGTCGATCAGCCCCAGCATTTT; CDR3: CASSFGVDQPQHF
J: TRBJ1-5; D: NA; size: NA; V: TRBV25-1; DNA: TGTGCCAGCAGGCAGTGGGACAATCAGCCCCAGCATTTT; CDR3: CASRQWDNQPQHF
J: TRBJ1-5; D: NA; size: NA; V: TRBV27; DNA: TGTGCCAGCAGCAGGATTAGCAATCAGCCCCAGCATTTT; CDR3: CASSRISNQPQHF
J: TRBJ1-5; D: NA; size: NA; V: TRBV18; DNA: TGTGCCAGCTCACCAACCCCTGGCAATCAGCCCCAGCATTTT; CDR3: CASSPTPGNQPQHF
J: TRBJ1-6; D: NA; size: NA; V: TRBV5-6; DNA: TGTGCCAGCAGCTTGGGACGGAACAATTCACCCCTCCACTTT; CDR3: CASSLGRNNSPLHF
J: TRBJ1-2; D: NA; size: once; V: TRBV7-9; DNA: TGTGCCAGCAGCTCCCGGACAGAATATGGCTACACCTTC; CDR3: CASSSRTEYGYTF
J: TRBJ1-5; D: NA; size: few; V: TRBV19; DNA: TGTGCCAGTAGTATAAGCTCGGGGGGGAATCAGCCCCAGCATTTT; CDR3: CASSISSGGNQPQHF
J: TRBJ1-5; D: NA; size: NA; V: TRBV7-9; DNA: TGTGCCAGCAGCTTAGTGGACAACAATCAGCCCCAGCATTTT; CDR3: CASSLVDNNQPQHF
J: TRBJ2-3; D: TRBD2; size: NA; V: TRBV7-7; DNA: TGTGCCAGCAGCTTAGCAGCGGGGGGGCCGGGCACAGATACGCAGTATTTT; CDR3: CASSLAAGGPGTDTQYF
J: TRBJ2-1; D: TRBD2; size: few; V: TRBV7-9; DNA: TGTGCCAGCAGAGTACTAGCGGGAGCGTTGAGTGAGCAGTTCTTC; CDR3: CASRVLAGALSEQFF
J: TRBJ2-7; D: NA; size: once; V: TRBV6-5; DNA: TGTGCCAGCAGATACAGGGAAGAAGCCTACGAGCAGTACTTC; CDR3: CASRYREEAYEQYF
J: TRBJ2-7; D: TRBD2; size: NA; V: TRBV25-1; DNA: TGTGCCAGTAGAGGGGGGACTAGCGGCTCCTACGAGCAGTACTTC; CDR3: CASRGGTSGSYEQYF
J: TRBJ2-7; D: NA; size: NA; V: TRBV30; DNA: TGTGCCTGGAGCCCCGGGCGCCCGGTCGGCTACGAGCAGTACTTC; CDR3: CAWSPGRPVGYEQYF
J: TRBJ2-3; D: NA; size: NA; V: TRBV7-9; DNA: TGTGCCAGCAGCACTCAGAGTTGGGGCACAGATACGCAGTATTTT; CDR3: CASSTQSWGTDTQYF
J: TRBJ1-6; D: TRBD1; size: NA; V: TRBV4-3; DNA: TGCGCCAGCAGCCTAGGTCGGGCAGGGGGCAATAATTCACCCCTCCACTTT; CDR3: CASSLGRAGGNNSPLHF
J: TRBJ1-1; D: TRBD1; size: once; V: TRBV5-1; DNA: TGCGCCAGCAGCCCCGGGACAGGGGTTCTGAACACTGAAGCTTTCTTT; CDR3: CASSPGTGVLNTEAFF
J: TRBJ1-5; D: TRBD1; size: once; V: TRBV2; DNA: TGTGCCAGCAAAGGACAGGGACTGAGCAATCAGCCCCAGCATTTT; CDR3: CASKGQGLSNQPQHF
J: TRBJ1-2; D: TRBD1; size: NA; V: TRBV19; DNA: TGTGCCAGTAGTATGACCCAGGGGGCAGGTGGCTACACCTTC; CDR3: CASSMTQGAGGYTF
J: TRBJ1-1; D: NA; size: NA; V: TRBV6-5; DNA: TGTGCCAGCAGTTCTTCAGAAAACACTGAAGCTTTCTTT; CDR3: CASSSSENTEAFF
J: TRBJ2-3; D: TRBD1; size: NA; V: TRBV7-9; DNA: TGTGCCAGCAGCTTAGGGACAGGGCCCAACACAGATACGCAGTATTTT; CDR3: CASSLGTGPNTDTQYF
J: TRBJ2-5; D: TRBD2; size: once; V: TRBV19; DNA: TGTGCCAGCCGTGACGGGGGGGGGCCGAGGACCCAGTACTTC; CDR3: CASRDGGGPRTQYF
J: TRBJ1-1; D: NA; size: NA; V: TRBV19; DNA: TGTGCCAGTAGTATAGATCACGGCTTGAACACTGAAGCTTTCTTT; CDR3: CASSIDHGLNTEAFF
J: TRBJ1-2; D: NA; size: NA; V: TRBV5-1; DNA: TGCGCCAGCAGCCACCGGGACACGGGGTCGTATGGCTACACCTTC; CDR3: CASSHRDTGSYGYTF
J: TRBJ2-7; D: NA; size: NA; V: TRBV27; DNA: TGTGCCAGCAAGGGCGTCAACTCCTACGAGCAGTACTTC; CDR3: CASKGVNSYEQYF
J: TRBJ2-5; D: NA; size: NA; V: TRBV7-8; DNA: TGTGCCAGCAGCTTAGTGGCGGGACCACAAGAGACCCAGTACTTC; CDR3: CASSLVAGPQETQYF
J: TRBJ1-3; D: NA; size: NA; V: TRBV18; DNA: TGTGCCAGCTCAGTTGGATTGGGAAACACCATATATTTT; CDR3: CASSVGLGNTIYF
J: TRBJ2-1; D: NA; size: once; V: TRBV5-4; DNA: TGTGCCAGCAGCTCCATAGACCAATACAATGAGCAGTTCTTC; CDR3: CASSSIDQYNEQFF
J: TRBJ2-6; D: TRBD2; size: NA; V: TRBV11-3; DNA: TGTGCCAGCAGCAAAGCGACTAGCGGGTCCTCTGGGGCCAACGTCCTGACTTTC; CDR3: CASSKATSGSSGANVLTF
J: TRBJ2-3; D: TRBD2; size: NA; V: TRBV4-1; DNA: TGCGCCAGCAGCCAAGGACTAGCGGGGGCCACAGATACGCAGTATTTT; CDR3: CASSQGLAGATDTQYF
J: TRBJ2-7; D: TRBD1; size: NA; V: TRBV4-2; DNA: TGTGCCAGCAGCCCGGGACAGTCCTACGAGCAGTACTTC; CDR3: CASSPGQSYEQYF
J: TRBJ2-3; D: NA; size: NA; V: TRBV5-4; DNA: TGTGCCAGCAGCAAGGACAGTCAGGGCACAGATACGCAGTATTTT; CDR3: CASSKDSQGTDTQYF
J: TRBJ1-2; D: NA; size: NA; V: TRBV7-9; DNA: TGTGCCAGCAACATCGACAGGACATACGGCTACACCTTC; CDR3: CASNIDRTYGYTF
J: TRBJ2-1; D: TRBD2; size: NA; V: TRBV6-5; DNA: TGTGCCAGCAGTTACATTCGGGGGAGGGCCCAAGAGCAGTTCTTC; CDR3: CASSYIRGRAQEQFF
J: TRBJ1-1; D: TRBD1; size: NA; V: TRBV6-1; DNA: TGTGCCAGCAGTGAAGAGGCAGGGACAGCAGAAGCTTTCTTT; CDR3: CASSEEAGTAEAFF
J: TRBJ2-1; D: NA; size: NA; V: TRBV7-9; DNA: TGTGCCAGCACCGACCCCAATGAGCAGTTCTTC; CDR3: CASTDPNEQFF
J: TRBJ1-1; D: NA; size: NA; V: TRBV11-3; DNA: TGTGCCAGCAGCTTAGGACCAGGCACTGAAGCTTTCTTT; CDR3: CASSLGPGTEAFF
J: TRBJ2-1; D: TRBD2; size: NA; V: TRBV2; DNA: TGTGCCAGCAGTGAACGGGCTAGCGGATACAATGAGCAGTTCTTC; CDR3: CASSERASGYNEQFF
J: TRBJ1-1; D: NA; size: NA; V: TRBV7-9; DNA: TGTGCCAGCAGCAATAGGGAGGGGGGGAACACTGAAGCTTTCTTT; CDR3: CASSNREGGNTEAFF
J: TRBJ1-2; D: TRBD1; size: NA; V: TRBV5-1; DNA: TGCGCCAGCAGCCTCCGGGACAGGGGCGGCTACACCTTC; CDR3: CASSLRDRGGYTF
J: TRBJ1-1; D: TRBD1; size: NA; V: TRBV6-6; DNA: TGTGCCAGCAGTAGCCCCAGGGGGGCCTTGAACACTGAAGCTTTCTTT; CDR3: CASSSPRGALNTEAFF
J: TRBJ2-3; D: NA; size: once; V: TRBV10-3; DNA: TGTGCCATCAGTGAGTCGACGGGGTACACAGATACGCAGTATTTT; CDR3: CAISESTGYTDTQYF
J: TRBJ1-5; D: TRBD1; size: NA; V: TRBV30; DNA: TGTGCCTGGAGTCCACAGGGGGAGCAGCCCCAGCATTTT; CDR3: CAWSPQGEQPQHF
J: TRBJ2-2; D: NA; size: NA; V: TRBV5-1; DNA: TGCGCCAGCAGCTTCGCAGACAGGACGAACACCGGGGAGCTGTTTTTT; CDR3: CASSFADRTNTGELFF
J: TRBJ2-2; D: TRBD2; size: NA; V: TRBV19; DNA: TGTGCCAGTAGACCCGGCGGGAGGGCAAGGACCGGGGAGCTGTTTTTT; CDR3: CASRPGGRARTGELFF
J: TRBJ2-2; D: NA; size: NA; V: TRBV28; DNA: TGTGCCAGCAGGCCCAGGGGGAGGGCCACCGGGGAGCTGTTTTTT; CDR3: CASRPRGRATGELFF
J: TRBJ2-7; D: TRBD1; size: NA; V: TRBV6-6; DNA: TGTGCCAGCAGTCCGGGACAGAATATCTACGAGCAGTACTTC; CDR3: CASSPGQNIYEQYF
J: TRBJ2-1; D: NA; size: few; V: TRBV10-3; DNA: TGTGCCATCAGTGTTGTCAGGGCGAGTGAGCAGTTCTTC; CDR3: CAISVVRASEQFF